These 14 T cell receptor beta chains were sequenced from one sample in a study of T cells in women clearing cervical HPV infection. Repertoires were generated with immunoSEQ multiplex PCR, while TCRdb's copy carries only in-frame clones and drops some. Its clone listing holds 30,000 to 40,000 clones. What was sequenced was blood buffy coat. The origin of the receptors is a woman between 18 and 70 years old with a cervical HPV16 infection that either progressed to CIN3+ or cleared (not recorded which).

To note about this clone: The read ends 3 residues shy of where the CDR3 ends; the end is completed using the germline J gene. The chain combines TRBV7-2 with TRBJ2-2; a possible D gene is TRBD1 (5 bases). Germline V gene lookup returns CDR1 SGHTA and CDR2 FQGNSA. The CDR3 totals 16 residues. The part of the CDR3 DNA that was read is TGTGCCAGCAGCTTAGCGCTAGGCAGGGCATATTCACCG. Its protein is CASSLALGRAYSP. The complete CDR3 sequence is CASSLALGRAYSPLFF.

As to this clone: The CDR3 is cut off 3 residues early in the read; its end comes from the germline J gene. The chain joins TRBV5-1 to TRBJ1-1, with 8 bases that match TRBD1. The germline V gene has CDR1 SGHRS and CDR2 YFSETQ. Trimming at V came to 4 bases and at J to 4 bases, leaving 3 bases not matched to a gene. This CDR3 has 13 amino acids. The sequenced CDR3 bases are TGCGCCAGCAGCACGGACAGGGCCACTGAA. It encodes CASSTDRATE. The whole CDR3 is CASSTDRATEAFF.

As to this clone: The CDR3 goes on 3 residues after the read ends, and that part is filled in from the germline J gene. Other DNA sequences in this specimen translate into the identical CDR3. The chain uses TRBV2 and TRBJ1-3; unclear D gene. V lost 3 bases, J lost 3 bases, and 12 bases lay in between. The CDR3 totals 15 residues. Per germline, CDR1 SNHLY and CDR2 FYNNEI. Incomplete CDR3 DNA: TGTGCCAGCAGTGAGGCCCCACTAGATGGAAACACC. Amino acid sequence: CASSEAPLDGNT. The full CDR3 protein is CASSEAPLDGNTIYF.

On this clone itself: The read is 3 residues too short to cover the CDR3 end, so that end is filled in from the germline J gene. V gene TRBV5-4 combines with J gene TRBJ2-3, with 8 positions matching TRBD2. The CDR3 consists of 15 residues. Trimming took 5 bases from V and 6 from J; bases not matched to a gene: 11. CDR1 SGHNT and CDR2 YYREEE come from the germline V gene (reference sequence). This CDR3 is CASRPSGGRGDTQYF. CDR3 bases read: TGTGCCAGCAGACCCAGCGGGGGCCGTGGCGATACG.

Details on this clone: The read falls 3 residues short of the CDR3 end, and the missing part is taken from the germline J gene. The J gene is TRBJ1-5, the V gene TRBV10-1; D unclear. The CDR3 covers 16 residues. V lost 0 bases and J 6 bases, leaving 15 bases between the germline ends. The germline V gene encodes CDR1 WNHNN and CDR2 SYGVQD (reference sequence). Partial CDR3 DNA: TGCGCCAGCAGTGAGTCAGTTGAGGCGGGCGGTCAGCCC. This codes for CASSESVEAGGQP. The full CDR3 reads CASSESVEAGGQPQHF.

Incomplete CDR3 DNA: TGTGCCAGTAGTGCAGACAGGGACACAGATACG. Translating it yields CASSADRDTDT. The whole CDR3 is CASSADRDTDTQYF. This chain links TRBV19 with TRBJ2-3, with 7 bases matching TRBD1. The read ends 3 residues shy of where the CDR3 ends; the end is completed using the germline J gene. Germline V CDR1 and CDR2: LNHDA, SQIVND (reference sequence). V lost 5 bases to trimming and J lost 2 bases; unmatched junction nucleotides: 4. The CDR3 consists of 14 residues. The full variable domain, rest sourced from reference TRBV19 and TRBJ2-3, is DGGITQSPKYLFRKEGQNVTLSCEQNLNHDAMYWYRQDPGQGLRLIYYSQIVNDFQKGDIAEGYSVSREKKESFPLTVTSAQKNPTAFYLCASSADRDTDTQYFGPGTRLTVL.

Regarding this clone: Its ends do not fully match the called genes, so a read error is possible. Read data end 3 residues before the CDR3 end; the end is taken from the germline J gene. The genes are TRBV4-2 and TRBJ1-2; D is ambiguous. This CDR3 is 16 amino acids long. The germline V gene encodes CDR1 LGHNA and CDR2 YNFKEQ. The CDR3 DNA, read in part, is TGCGCCAGCAGCCAAGATCATGGAGGGCGAGAATATGGC. Translation gives CASSQDHGGREYG. The whole CDR3 sequence is CASSQDHGGREYGYTF.

The CDR3 bases that were read are TGTGCCAGTAGTATACAGCGGGGGTCCTTCTACAATGAG. This encodes CASSIQRGSFYNE. From start to end, the CDR3 is CASSIQRGSFYNEQFF. The chain joins TRBV19 to TRBJ2-1; 8 positions match TRBD2. The read finishes 3 residues shy of the CDR3 end, and the germline J gene is used to complete it. J was trimmed by 3 bases and V by 2 bases; bases with no gene match: 6. The CDR3 has 16 amino acids. Germline values: CDR1 LNHDA, CDR2 SQIVND (reference sequence).

A note on this clone: The CDR3 end falls 3 residues outside the read, so it is completed with the germline J gene. The chain joins TRBV4-1 to TRBJ2-2; maybe TRBD1 (6 bases). The CDR3 runs to 15 residues. CDR1 and CDR2 (germline): MGHRA, YSYEKL. V was trimmed by 2 bases and J by 1 base, leaving 8 bases between them. CDR3 sequence: CASSQPGQNTGELFF. CDR3 DNA, as far as it was read: TGCGCCAGCAGCCAACCGGGACAGAACACCGGGGAG.

Incomplete CDR3 DNA: TGTGCCAGCAGCTTGAATCCGGTAGGGACAGGGGCTTCACCC. Translation gives CASSLNPVGTGASP. The entire CDR3 protein is CASSLNPVGTGASPLHF. V is TRBV7-3 and J is TRBJ1-6; 10 nucleotides line up with TRBD1. The sequence runs out 3 residues before the end of the CDR3; the remainder is reconstructed from the germline J gene. J was trimmed by 9 bases and V by 3 bases; bases with no gene match: 11. The CDR3 length is 17 residues. CDR1 is SGHTA and CDR2 is FQGTGA in the germline V gene.

On this clone: Germline and junction disagree at one end, which may indicate a read error. The CDR3 end lies 3 residues beyond the end of the read and is filled in from the germline J gene. The chain combines TRBV4-2 with TRBJ2-3; 9 nucleotides align to TRBD2. The CDR3 totals 16 residues. Germline CDR1 LGHNA, CDR2 YNFKEQ. The CDR3 protein is CASSQAAGGPTDTQYF. The covered CDR3 bases are TGCGCCAGCAGCCAAGCGGCGGGGGGGCCGACAGATACG.

CDR3 sequence reads: CSASWSVSNQPQYF. The part of the CDR3 DNA that was read is TGCAGTGCTAGTTGGTCCGTTAGCAATCAGCCG. V and J are TRBV20-1 and TRBJ2-3; D gene uncertain. The CDR3 end is not reached by the read, which stops 3 residues before it; the germline J gene fills it in. The CDR3 extends over 14 amino acids. Germline V lookup: CDR1 DFQATT, CDR2 SNEGSKA (reference sequence).

Worth noting for this clone: The read halts 3 residues ahead of the CDR3 end, with the missing end drawn from the germline J gene. The chain recombines TRBV4-2 with TRBJ2-3, with 11 bases that match TRBD1. Germline CDR1 LGHNA, CDR2 YNFKEQ. This CDR3 has 17 amino acids. The DNA read from the CDR3 is TGTGCCAGCAGCCAAGATAGCGGGACAGGGGGGCAAGGCGCG. It is translated as CASSQDSGTGGQGA. The entire CDR3 sequence reads CASSQDSGTGGQGAQYF.

The CDR3 bases that were read are TGCAGTGCCAACCCAGGGGGTCGAGGG. This sequence encodes CSANPGGRG. The CDR3 in full is CSANPGGRGYTF. The chain recombines TRBV20-1 with TRBJ1-2; TRBD1 agrees at 7 bases. The CDR3 extends 3 residues past the end of the read, so its final part is completed from the germline J gene. The CDR3 length is 12 residues. Looked up from germline, CDR1 is DFQATT and CDR2 is SNEGSKA (reference sequence).